This is a list of T cell receptor beta chains from one sample in a study of blood T cell repertoires in COVID-19. Here immunoSEQ multiplex PCR was the method, and the copy in TCRdb shows in-frame clones only, minus some. The sample has about 160,000 clones; 85% to 90% are singletons. Sequencing input: peripheral blood. Receptors originate from an elderly man with acute or convalescent COVID-19. Each CDR3 is given with its conserved first and last residue. The D gene is left open where the match is weak. The size field is filled for only some rows; it gives once, few, many or a size class.

D	V	size	J	DNA	CDR3
.	TRBV9	.	TRBJ2-1	TGTGCCAGCAGCGTAGGTAGGGGGACCTACAATGAGCAGTTCTTC	CASSVGRGTYNEQFF
.	TRBV5-1	.	TRBJ2-7	TGCGCCAGCAGCTTGGCAGGGGTCCGCTACGAGCAGTACTTC	CASSLAGVRYEQYF
TRBD2	TRBV4-1	once	TRBJ2-2	TGCGCCAGCAGCTCCGGGGGACTAGGGTCGGGCCCCGGGGAGCTGTTTTTT	CASSSGGLGSGPGELFF
.	TRBV6-6	few	TRBJ1-1	TGTGCCAGCAGTTTCCGGGGTGAAGCTTTCTTT	CASSFRGEAFF
TRBD1	TRBV7-9	.	TRBJ2-7	TGTGCCAGCAGCTTAGATCCGGGACAGGGTTCCAACGAGCAGTACTTC	CASSLDPGQGSNEQYF
TRBD1	TRBV5-8	once	TRBJ1-2	TGTGCCAGCAGCTTGGCCGGGACCGTGGACAGGGATGTTGAAGGCTACACCTTC	CASSLAGTVDRDVEGYTF
TRBD1	TRBV18	.	TRBJ1-5	TGTGCCAGCTCACCGACAGGGGACTTCAATCAGCCCCAGCATTTT	CASSPTGDFNQPQHF
.	TRBV7-9	.	TRBJ1-2	TGTGCCAGCAGCTTTACAGAGAACTATGGCTACACCTTC	CASSFTENYGYTF
.	TRBV30	.	TRBJ2-1	TGTGCCCGGGGCAGGGTCAACAATGAGCAGTTCTTC	CARGRVNNEQFF
TRBD2	TRBV29-1	once	TRBJ2-7	TGCAGCGTTGAAAGGCTAGCGGGGGGGTCCTACGAGCAGTACTTC	CSVERLAGGSYEQYF
.	TRBV19	.	TRBJ1-4	TGTGCCAGTAGTACCGCAGGGGAAAAACTGTTTTTT	CASSTAGEKLFF
TRBD1	TRBV7-2	.	TRBJ1-1	TGTGCCAGCAGCTTCCTAGGGACAGGGAACACTGAAGCTTTCTTT	CASSFLGTGNTEAFF
TRBD1	TRBV5-1	.	TRBJ2-2	TGCGCCAGCAGCTTCACAGGGGGTACTAACACCGGGGAGCTGTTTTTT	CASSFTGGTNTGELFF
.	TRBV5-6	.	TRBJ2-4	TGTGCCAGCAACAATTGGGGCCAACTACGTGACATTCAGTACTTC	CASNNWGQLRDIQYF
.	TRBV6-5	.	TRBJ1-2	TGTGCCAGCAGGGCTCAAGGGGCAGCCGTATATGGCTACACCTTC	CASRAQGAAVYGYTF
TRBD1	TRBV7-2	.	TRBJ1-2	TGTGCCAGCAGCTTTCGGCAGGGGGCTAACTATGGCTACACCTTC	CASSFRQGANYGYTF
.	TRBV3-1/TRBV3-2	.	TRBJ2-3	TGTGCCAGCAGCCTACAAGATACGCAGTATTTT	CASSLQDTQYF
.	TRBV7-9	.	TRBJ2-3	TGTGCCAGCAGCCGGGGGACCAACACAGATACGCAGTATTTT	CASSRGTNTDTQYF
.	TRBV19	few	TRBJ2-7	TGTGCCAGTAGTATAGTACGGGGAACCTACGAGCAGTACTTC	CASSIVRGTYEQYF
TRBD1	TRBV6-1	.	TRBJ1-2	TGTGCCAGCAGTGAGCAGGGGGCCTCTAACTATGGCTACACCTTC	CASSEQGASNYGYTF
.	TRBV7-8	.	TRBJ1-1	TGTGCCAGCAGCCTAGCCCCAGGGTTGAACTCTGAAGCTTTCTTT	CASSLAPGLNSEAFF
TRBD1	TRBV19	.	TRBJ1-6	TGTGCCAGTAGCCCCCGACAGGGGAGCTCCTATAATTCACCCCTCCACTTT	CASSPRQGSSYNSPLHF
TRBD1	TRBV19	.	TRBJ1-6	TGTGCCAGTAGTATCCAGGGGGCTTTCAATTCACCCCTCCACTTT	CASSIQGAFNSPLHF
TRBD1	TRBV29-1	once	TRBJ2-7	TGCAGCACGAGGATCGGGACAGCCCGGGACGAGCAGTACTTC	CSTRIGTARDEQYF
TRBD2	TRBV6-2/TRBV6-3	.	TRBJ2-7	TGTGCCAGCATCCCTAGCGGGTCGAGCTCCTACGAGCAGTACTTC	CASIPSGSSSYEQYF
TRBD1	TRBV5-4	.	TRBJ2-7	TGTGCCAGCAGCTTGGGAGGGACAGGTGATTCCTACGAGCAGTACTTC	CASSLGGTGDSYEQYF
TRBD1	TRBV7-3	.	TRBJ2-1	TGTGCCAGCAGCCAAACAGGGGGGTATGAGCAGTTCTTC	CASSQTGGYEQFF
.	TRBV28	.	TRBJ2-3	TGTGCCAGCAGTTTACGCGGAACTAGCACAGATACGCAGTATTTT	CASSLRGTSTDTQYF
.	TRBV7-9	few	TRBJ1-4	TGTGCCAGCAGCAAACAGGGTTGGAAACTGTTTTTT	CASSKQGWKLFF
.	TRBV30	.	TRBJ1-1	TGTGCCTGGAGTAAAGGGGACACTGAAGCTTTCTTT	CAWSKGDTEAFF
TRBD1	TRBV4-1	.	TRBJ1-5	TGCGCCAGCAGCCAAGAGGACAGGGTCAATCAGCCCCAGCATTTT	CASSQEDRVNQPQHF
TRBD1	TRBV10-3	.	TRBJ1-2	TGTGCCATCAGTGACTGGGACAGCGGTCCTAACTATGGCTACACCTTC	CAISDWDSGPNYGYTF
.	TRBV6-6	once	TRBJ1-1	TGTGCCAGCAGTTTAGGGGTGAACACTGAAGCTTTCTTT	CASSLGVNTEAFF
.	TRBV29-1	.	TRBJ1-2	TGCAGCGTTGAAGGGGGCAGTTCGGCCTATGGCTACACCTTC	CSVEGGSSAYGYTF
.	TRBV18	.	TRBJ1-4	TGTGCCAGCTCACCACCCGAACGGGCGGGTGAAAAACTGTTTTTT	CASSPPERAGEKLFF
TRBD2	TRBV18	.	TRBJ2-1	TGTGCCAGCTCATCCCTTAGCGGGAGCTCCTACAATGAGCAGTTCTTC	CASSSLSGSSYNEQFF
.	TRBV10-3	once	TRBJ2-2	TGTGCCATCAGTGACCGGGACACCGGGGAGCTGTTTTTT	CAISDRDTGELFF
.	TRBV5-8	.	TRBJ1-1	TGTGCCAGCATCAGACTTGCAGACGAAGCTTTCTTT	CASIRLADEAFF
TRBD1	TRBV5-6	once	TRBJ2-5	TGTGCCAGCAGCAGGGGACAGTCCCAAGAGACCCAGTACTTC	CASSRGQSQETQYF
TRBD2	TRBV5-1	.	TRBJ2-3	TGCGCCAGCAGCCGCGGACTAGCGGGGGGCACAGATACGCAGTATTTT	CASSRGLAGGTDTQYF
TRBD1	TRBV30	.	TRBJ2-7	TGTGCCTGGAGTGTACTTAGGACAGGGGTAACCTACGAGCAGTACTTC	CAWSVLRTGVTYEQYF
.	TRBV30	.	TRBJ1-3	TGTGCCTCAGGCCTGGGAGGGTCCGCGGGAAACACCATATATTTT	CASGLGGSAGNTIYF
TRBD1	TRBV28	once	TRBJ2-7	TGTGCCAGCAGCTTATTGGTTGGGGGACAGGCAAACTACGAGCAGTACTTC	CASSLLVGGQANYEQYF
TRBD1	TRBV6-5	.	TRBJ1-2	TGTGCCAGCAGTTACCGGGACAGGGGGCGGTATGGCTACACCTTC	CASSYRDRGRYGYTF
TRBD1	TRBV5-4	.	TRBJ1-3	TGTGCCAGCAGCCGGGACAGCGGCTCTGGAAACACCATATATTTT	CASSRDSGSGNTIYF
TRBD1	TRBV28	.	TRBJ1-5	TGTGCCAGCAGCACCGGGACAGGGAGACTTTTAGGCAATCAGCCCCAGCATTTT	CASSTGTGRLLGNQPQHF